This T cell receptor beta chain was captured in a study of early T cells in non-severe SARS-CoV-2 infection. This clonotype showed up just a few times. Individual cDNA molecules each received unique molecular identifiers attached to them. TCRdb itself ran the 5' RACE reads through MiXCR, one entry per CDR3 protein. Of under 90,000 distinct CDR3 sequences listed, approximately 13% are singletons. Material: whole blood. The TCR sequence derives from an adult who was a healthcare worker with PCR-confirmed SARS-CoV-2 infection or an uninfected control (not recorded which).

The CDR3 nucleotides are TGCAGCGTTGCCGGACAGTATCACTACGAGCAGTACTTC. The encoded protein is CSVAGQYHYEQYF. The chain joins TRBV29-1 to TRBJ2-7, with a weak D call TRBD1 (6 bases). In germline, CDR1 is SQVTM, CDR2 ANQGSEA. The CDR3 contains 13 residues. V was cut by 4 bases and J by 3 bases, with 13 bases left in between.